The source of this T cell receptor (beta chain) is a study of blood T cell repertoires in COVID-19. The wider study: Samples came from the United States, Italy and Spain, spanning acute and convalescent COVID-19. Nucleic acid was either cDNA or gDNA, and it came from T cells, B-cell-depleted T cells, or PBMCs.

The authors' processing: Using reference gene primer amplification, nucleated cell counts were estimated. TCRdb's copy holds only in-frame clones and misses some; the assay was immunoSEQ multiplex PCR. That table furnishes V, J and clone size, whereas the DNA furnished D and trimming. The sample comprises 90,000 to 130,000 clones, roughly 88% of which are singletons, and 0.8% to 0.9% rests with the top ten. Germline values: CDR1 SNHLY, CDR2 FYNNEI. V lost 8 bases and J 2 bases, leaving 19 bases between the germline ends. The CDR3 spans 15 residues. Sequences were obtained from peripheral blood. The chain is built from TRBV2 and TRBJ2-7, with D perhaps matching TRBD2 (7 bases). This sequence was found in a woman in her 70s with acute or convalescent COVID-19. The CDR3 loop reads CASWGGRDATYEQYF. In DNA form, the CDR3 reads TGTGCCAGCTGGGGGGGGCGGGACGCCACCTACGAGCAGTACTTC.